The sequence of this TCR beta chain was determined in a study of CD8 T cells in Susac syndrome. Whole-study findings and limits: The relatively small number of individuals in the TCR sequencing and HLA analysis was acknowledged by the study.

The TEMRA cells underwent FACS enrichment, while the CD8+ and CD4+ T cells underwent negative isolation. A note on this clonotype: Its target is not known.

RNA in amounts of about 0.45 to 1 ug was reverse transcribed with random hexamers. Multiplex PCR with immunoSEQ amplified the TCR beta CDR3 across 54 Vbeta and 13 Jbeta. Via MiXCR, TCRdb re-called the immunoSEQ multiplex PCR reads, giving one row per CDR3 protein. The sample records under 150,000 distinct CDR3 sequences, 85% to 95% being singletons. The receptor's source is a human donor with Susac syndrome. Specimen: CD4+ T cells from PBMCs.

The CDR3 nucleotides read TGTGCCAGCAGCCATAGCGGGGGAAGGGCAGATACGCAGTATTTT. It specifies CASSHSGGRADTQYF. The chain links TRBV25-1 to TRBJ2-3; 9 nucleotides line up with TRBD2. V trimming: 6 bases; J trimming: 4 bases; junction bases outside the gene matches: 8. CDR3 length: 15 residues. CDR1 is MGHDK and CDR2 is SYGVNS in the germline V gene.